The rows below give T cell receptor beta chains drawn from one sample of a study of blood T cell repertoires in COVID-19. TCRdb keeps only in-frame clones here, not all; method: immunoSEQ multiplex PCR. The data hold some 80,000 clones, with around nine tenths observed a single time. The sample taken for sequencing was peripheral blood. These receptors all stem from a man aged 80 or over with active or convalescent COVID-19. The CDR3 runs from the conserved cysteine through the conserved F or W. D genes are given only for firm matches. Clone size is shown for a subset of rows, as once, few, many or a class of expanded clone.

TRBV10-3	TRBD2	NA	TRBJ2-3	CAISGTSGVNTQYF	TGTGCCATCAGTGGGACTAGCGGGGTAAATACGCAGTATTTT
TRBV28	NA	NA	TRBJ1-4	CAGGTATNEKLFF	TGTGCCGGCGGGACTGCAACTAATGAAAAACTGTTTTTT
TRBV7-2	NA	NA	TRBJ1-5	CASSLTGTSSNQPQHF	TGTGCCAGCAGCTTAACAGGCACCTCTAGCAATCAGCCCCAGCATTTT
TRBV5-1	NA	NA	TRBJ2-3	CASSLAVSTDTQYF	TGCGCCAGCAGCTTGGCCGTTAGCACAGATACGCAGTATTTT
TRBV5-1	NA	NA	TRBJ1-1	CASSRGGLEAFF	TGCGCCAGCAGTCGCGGGGGTTTGGAAGCTTTCTTT
TRBV3-1/TRBV3-2	TRBD1	NA	TRBJ1-3	CASSLKTGVAGNTIYF	TGTGCCAGCAGCCTAAAAACAGGGGTCGCTGGAAACACCATATATTTT
TRBV11-2	NA	NA	TRBJ2-3	CASSSITSGVTDTQYF	TGTGCCAGCAGCTCTATCACCTCCGGGGTTACAGATACGCAGTATTTT
TRBV7-8	NA	NA	TRBJ1-1	CASSPRTDTEAFF	TGTGCCAGCAGCCCACGGACAGACACTGAAGCTTTCTTT
TRBV12-3/TRBV12-4	NA	few	TRBJ1-3	CASWVAGNTIYF	TGTGCCAGCTGGGTAGCGGGAAACACCATATATTTT
TRBV4-1	NA	NA	TRBJ1-5	CASSPLTGSHQPQHF	TGCGCCAGCAGCCCTCTCACAGGGAGTCATCAGCCCCAGCATTTT
TRBV3-1/TRBV3-2	NA	NA	TRBJ2-2	CASSPGGSGETGELFF	TGTGCCAGCAGCCCAGGGGGGTCAGGGGAAACCGGGGAGCTGTTTTTT
TRBV5-1	NA	NA	TRBJ2-5	CASSWRDFETQYF	TGCGCCAGCAGCTGGAGGGACTTTGAGACCCAGTACTTC
TRBV18	NA	NA	TRBJ1-1	CASSPPGLRGTEAFF	TGTGCCAGCTCACCTCCGGGACTGAGGGGCACTGAAGCTTTCTTT
TRBV11-2	TRBD1	NA	TRBJ2-2	CASSLETGGGLSTGELFF	TGTGCCAGCAGCTTAGAAACAGGGGGCGGGCTGAGCACCGGGGAGCTGTTTTTT
TRBV19	TRBD1	NA	TRBJ1-1	CASGTGGARTEAFF	TGTGCCAGTGGGACAGGGGGCGCGAGGACTGAAGCTTTCTTT
TRBV11-2	TRBD1	NA	TRBJ1-1	CASSLGQGAMGTEAFF	TGTGCCAGCAGCTTAGGGCAGGGGGCGATGGGCACTGAAGCTTTCTTT
TRBV7-2	NA	NA	TRBJ2-4	CASSLTRDIQYF	TGTGCCAGCAGCTTAACCCGAGACATTCAGTACTTC
TRBV7-2	TRBD2	NA	TRBJ2-3	CASSTRTSGGADTQYF	TGTGCCAGCAGCACGCGGACTAGCGGGGGGGCGGATACGCAGTATTTT
TRBV5-5	TRBD1	NA	TRBJ1-5	CASSLGVGQAHQPQHF	TGTGCCAGCAGCTTGGGCGTGGGACAGGCTCATCAGCCCCAGCATTTT
TRBV2	NA	NA	TRBJ1-4	CASSDLTTNEKLFF	TGTGCCAGCAGTGACCTTACAACTAATGAAAAACTGTTTTTT
TRBV3-1/TRBV3-2	TRBD2	NA	TRBJ2-3	CASVRAGDVVDTQYF	TGTGCCAGCGTCCGTGCGGGAGACGTAGTTGATACGCAGTATTTT
TRBV19	TRBD2	NA	TRBJ2-5	CASSWAGLGKESGGNQETQYF	TGTGCCAGTAGTTGGGCAGGGCTTGGGAAGGAGAGCGGGGGAAACCAAGAGACCCAGTACTTC
TRBV2	NA	NA	TRBJ1-6	CASAPSAATNSPLHF	TGTGCCAGCGCTCCCTCGGCGGCGACGAATTCACCCCTCCACTTT
TRBV6-6	TRBD1	NA	TRBJ2-5	CASSYPDRARETQYF	TGTGCCAGCAGTTACCCCGACAGGGCTCGGGAGACCCAGTACTTC
TRBV5-4	TRBD2	NA	TRBJ2-1	CASYQRELYNEQFF	TGTGCCAGCTATCAGCGGGAACTATACAATGAGCAGTTCTTC
TRBV5-6	NA	NA	TRBJ1-2	CASSLGSGYTF	TGTGCCAGCAGCTTGGGGAGCGGCTACACCTTC
TRBV9	NA	NA	TRBJ1-1	CASSVEGQAAFF	TGTGCCAGCAGCGTAGAGGGACAAGCAGCTTTCTTT
TRBV5-1	TRBD1	few	TRBJ1-4	CASSFLTGGYEKLFF	TGCGCCAGCAGCTTTTTGACAGGGGGATATGAAAAACTGTTTTTT
TRBV20-1	NA	NA	TRBJ2-2	CSASHMGGTGELFF	TGCAGTGCTAGTCATATGGGGGGCACCGGGGAGCTGTTTTTT
TRBV19	NA	NA	TRBJ1-1	CASSIMTNQNTEAFF	TGTGCCAGTAGTATTATGACAAACCAGAACACTGAAGCTTTCTTT
TRBV7-9	NA	once	TRBJ1-2	CASSWGREGGGYTF	TGTGCCAGCAGCTGGGGCCGGGAGGGAGGAGGCTACACCTTC
TRBV5-3	TRBD2	NA	TRBJ2-2	CADTSGSNAGELFF	TGTGCCGATACTAGCGGGAGTAATGCCGGGGAGCTGTTTTTT
TRBV19	NA	NA	TRBJ1-2	CASSTHRPTRYGYTF	TGTGCCAGTAGTACCCACAGACCCACTAGATATGGCTACACCTTC
TRBV6-5	NA	NA	TRBJ1-5	CASSRGLASNQPQHF	TGTGCCAGCAGTAGGGGCCTCGCCAGCAATCAGCCCCAGCATTTT
TRBV9	TRBD1	NA	TRBJ1-6	CASSVETGTPLHF	TGTGCCAGCAGCGTAGAGACAGGGACACCCCTCCACTTT
TRBV18	TRBD2	NA	TRBJ2-1	CASSPGLHDNEQFF	TGTGCCAGCTCACCGGGACTACATGACAATGAGCAGTTCTTC
TRBV5-1	NA	once	TRBJ1-3	CASSPAGGITGNTIYF	TGCGCCAGCAGCCCGGCGGGGGGGATCACTGGAAACACCATATATTTT